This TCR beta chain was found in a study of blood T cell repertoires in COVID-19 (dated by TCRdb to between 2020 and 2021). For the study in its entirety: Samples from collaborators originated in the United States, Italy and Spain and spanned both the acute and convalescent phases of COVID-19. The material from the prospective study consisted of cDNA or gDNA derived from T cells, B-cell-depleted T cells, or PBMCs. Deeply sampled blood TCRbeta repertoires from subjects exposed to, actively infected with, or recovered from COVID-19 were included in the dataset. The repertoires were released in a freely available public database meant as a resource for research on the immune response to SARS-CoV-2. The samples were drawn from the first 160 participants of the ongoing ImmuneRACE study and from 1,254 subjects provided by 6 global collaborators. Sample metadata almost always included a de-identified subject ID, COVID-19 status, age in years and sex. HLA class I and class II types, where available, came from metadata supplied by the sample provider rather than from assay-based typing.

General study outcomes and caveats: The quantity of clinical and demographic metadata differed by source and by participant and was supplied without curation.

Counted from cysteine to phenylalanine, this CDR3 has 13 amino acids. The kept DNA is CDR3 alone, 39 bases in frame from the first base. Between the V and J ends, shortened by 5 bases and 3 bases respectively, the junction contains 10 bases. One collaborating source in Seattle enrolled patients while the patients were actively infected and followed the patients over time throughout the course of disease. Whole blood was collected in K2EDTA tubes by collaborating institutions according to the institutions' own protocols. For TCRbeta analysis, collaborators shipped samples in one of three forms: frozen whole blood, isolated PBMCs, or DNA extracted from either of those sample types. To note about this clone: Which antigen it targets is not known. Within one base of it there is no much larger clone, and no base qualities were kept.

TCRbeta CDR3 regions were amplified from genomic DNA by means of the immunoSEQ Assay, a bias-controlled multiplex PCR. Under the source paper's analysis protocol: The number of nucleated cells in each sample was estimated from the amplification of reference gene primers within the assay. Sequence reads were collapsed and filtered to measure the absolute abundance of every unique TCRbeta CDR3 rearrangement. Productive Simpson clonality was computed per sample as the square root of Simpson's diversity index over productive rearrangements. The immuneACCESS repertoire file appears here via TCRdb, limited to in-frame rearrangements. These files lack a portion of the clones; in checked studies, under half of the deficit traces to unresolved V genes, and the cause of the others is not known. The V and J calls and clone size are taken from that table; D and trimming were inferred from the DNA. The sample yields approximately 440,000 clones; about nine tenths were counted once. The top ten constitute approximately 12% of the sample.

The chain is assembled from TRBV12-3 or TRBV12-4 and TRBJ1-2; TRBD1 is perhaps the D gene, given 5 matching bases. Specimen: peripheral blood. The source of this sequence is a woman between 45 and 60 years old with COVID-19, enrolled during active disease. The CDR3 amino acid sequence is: CASSPGLDYGYTF. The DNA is TGTGCCAGCAGTCCAGGGTTGGACTATGGCTACACCTTC.